The 23 T cell receptor beta chains below were found in one sample sequenced in a study of blood T cell repertoires in COVID-19 (dated by TCRdb to 2018 to 2021). Receptor libraries were prepared by the immunoSEQ multiplex PCR assay. The source is immuneACCESS, and TCRdb retained only in-frame sequences with V and J called. Part of the clones is not carried over; for the studies checked, unresolved V genes explain less than half of this, and the remainder is unexplained. The sample includes more than 80,000 clones, with approximately 86% observed a single time. The ten most abundant clones make up approximately 1.8% of the sample. Sequencing input: peripheral blood. Source of these receptors: an elderly man with acute or convalescent COVID-19.

The count of this clone is one. The V call is TRBV5-4, the J call TRBJ2-2; TRBD1 agrees at 7 bases. The CDR3 totals 16 residues. J was trimmed by 2 bases and V by 3 bases; bases with no gene match: 7. The germline V gene has CDR1 SGHNT and CDR2 YYREEE (reference sequence). The DNA of the CDR3 is TGTGCCAGCAGCTCAGCCGGGACAGCTAACACCGGGGAGCTGTTTTTT. Translated, it gives CASSSAGTANTGELFF.

V usage is TRBV5-4 and J usage is TRBJ2-5; 13 bases map to TRBD2. The CDR3 spans 17 residues. Trimming cost V 0 bases and J 4 bases; bases outside gene matches: 6. CDR1 SGHNT and CDR2 YYREEE come from the germline V gene (reference sequence). This chain's CDR3 is CASSLGTSGRGAETQYF. DNA of the CDR3: TGTGCCAGCAGCTTGGGGACTAGCGGGAGAGGGGCAGAGACCCAGTACTTC.

The CDR3 region is CASSEFASGGTGELFF. CDR3 in DNA: TGTGCCAGCAGTGAATTTGCTAGCGGTGGCACCGGGGAGCTGTTTTTT. The chain employs TRBV25-1 and TRBJ2-2, with 7 bases fitting TRBD2. Germline CDR1 MGHDK, CDR2 SYGVNS. V lost 1 base, J lost 4 bases, and 6 bases stayed unmatched. CDR3 size: 16 residues. The whole variable domain, remainder taken from reference TRBV25-1 and TRBJ2-2, is EADIYQTPRYLVIGTGKKITLECSQTMGHDKMYWYQQDPGMELHLIHYSYGVNSTEKGDLSSESTVSRIRTEHFPLTLESARPSHTSQYLCASSEFASGGTGELFFGEGSRLTVL.

The chain is built from TRBV29-1 and TRBJ2-7, with 9 bases fitting TRBD2. Losses at the gene ends were 4 bases for V and 7 bases for J; bases not matched to a gene: 8. CDR1 SQVTM and CDR2 ANQGSEA come from the germline V gene. The CDR3 runs 13 residues. The CDR3 DNA reads as TGCAGCGTTGTGGGACTAGCTGGGGATGAGCAGTACTTC. This encodes CSVVGLAGDEQYF.

V gene TRBV5-1 combines with J gene TRBJ1-1; maybe TRBD1 (5 bases). Trimming left V 3 bases short and J 7 bases short, with 13 bases between. Looked up from germline, CDR1 is SGHRS and CDR2 is YFSETQ. This CDR3 is built from 13 residues. The CDR3 DNA sequence: TGCGCCAGCAGCTCTGGGACGGACTATGAAGCTTTCTTT. It specifies CASSSGTDYEAFF.

This clone appeared once. The chain couples TRBV20-1 to TRBJ2-3; 7 nucleotides align to TRBD1. Germline V gene lookup returns CDR1 DFQATT and CDR2 SNEGSKA (reference sequence). The CDR3 has 17 residues. The junction had 17 bases not matched to a gene; V was cut back by 3 bases and J by 5 bases. In nucleotides, the CDR3 is TGCAGTGCTAGTTCTCGGTCAGAACAGGGGTTTGGAGATACGCAGTATTTT. Its protein product is CSASSRSEQGFGDTQYF.

The CDR3 loop is CASSGTGEYNSPLHF. The CDR3 nucleotides are TGTGCCAGCAGCGGGACAGGGGAATATAATTCACCCCTCCACTTT. The chain joins TRBV5-4 to TRBJ1-6; 10 nucleotides line up with TRBD1. V shed 4 bases, J shed 4 bases, and the junction held 2 bases outside the gene matches. Germline assignment: CDR1 SGHNT and CDR2 YYREEE (reference sequence). This CDR3 is built from 15 residues.

This clone has just a few counts. The chain recombines TRBV5-1 with TRBJ1-4, with unresolved D. The germline V and J ends were trimmed by 4 bases and 4 bases, with 8 bases remaining between them. The germline CDR1 and CDR2 sequences are SGHRS and YFSETQ. The CDR3 extends over 13 amino acids. CDR3 in amino acids: CASSPGYNEKLFF. The CDR3 nucleotides read TGCGCCAGCAGCCCGGGATATAATGAAAAACTGTTTTTT.

This clone was detected once. For the CDR3, the DNA is TGTGCCAGCAGCCGCATGGAACAGGGGGTTGGGTACGAGCAGTACTTC. Its translation: CASSRMEQGVGYEQYF. The chain employs TRBV5-4 and TRBJ2-7; 8 nucleotides agree with TRBD1. V was pared by 4 bases and J by 4 bases, with 13 bases of the junction left unmatched. There are 16 residues in the CDR3. The germline V gene encodes CDR1 SGHNT and CDR2 YYREEE (reference sequence).

The chain couples TRBV6-2 or TRBV6-3 to TRBJ1-1, with 10 bases aligning to TRBD1. The CDR3 contains 15 residues. With V trimmed by 1 base and J by 4 bases, 3 bases remained unmatched. Germline values: CDR1 MNHEY, CDR2 SVGEGT. CDR3 coding DNA: TGTGCCAGCAGTTACTTGACAGGGGGCTTCACTGAAGCTTTCTTT. Amino acid sequence: CASSYLTGGFTEAFF.

This chain connects TRBV7-9 to TRBJ2-2; no firm D call. Trimming took off 1 base at V and 8 bases at J, with 8 bases between the two ends. Germline V gene sequence: CDR1 SEHNR, CDR2 FQNEAQ (reference sequence). The CDR3 has 13 residues. This CDR3 is CASSLDLEGELFF. Here the CDR3 DNA reads TGTGCCAGCAGCTTAGATCTGGAGGGGGAGCTGTTTTTT.

CDR3 nucleotides: TGTGCCACCAGCAGAGATCCGGCGGGAGGATTTTCCCGGTTCCCAGATACGCAGTATTTT. This encodes CATSRDPAGGFSRFPDTQYF. V gene TRBV15 combines with J gene TRBJ2-3; TRBD2 agrees at 8 bases. CDR1 is LNHNV, CDR2 YYDKDF, per germline (reference sequence). J was trimmed by 4 bases and V by 0 bases; bases with no gene match: 18. This CDR3 contains 20 residues.

The V call is TRBV5-4, the J call TRBJ1-4; 7 nucleotides line up with TRBD1. With 2 bases clipped from V and 8 bases from J, the junction kept 6 bases outside the gene matches. Germline V CDR1 and CDR2: SGHNT, YYREEE (reference sequence). The CDR3 sequence is 14 residues long. The CDR3, as DNA: TGTGCCAGCAGCTTACCAGGGGGAGGCGAAAAACTGTTTTTT. Protein product: CASSLPGGGEKLFF.

The chain has TRBV7-9 and TRBJ1-2; perhaps TRBD1 as D (6 bases). The CDR3 has 15 residues. CDR1 is SEHNR, CDR2 FQNEAQ, per germline (reference sequence). V gave up 5 bases and J gave up 4 bases, with 17 bases separating them. Here the CDR3 DNA reads TGTGCCAGCAGCCGGACCCCAGGGGCCGCCTATGGCTACACCTTC. Its translation is CASSRTPGAAYGYTF.

This clone was seen more than once but under ten times. V and J are TRBV24-1 and TRBJ2-3; 14 bases fit TRBD2. This CDR3 comprises 16 residues. After removal of 5 bases from V and 5 bases from J, the junction contained 5 bases not matched to a gene. The germline V gene encodes CDR1 KGHDR and CDR2 SFDVKD. CDR3 residues: CATSGVTSGRGDTQYF. The DNA for the CDR3 is TGTGCCACCAGTGGCGTGACTAGCGGGAGGGGAGATACGCAGTATTTT.

The CDR3 region has the DNA TGTGCCAGCAGTCCGAGGACAGGGGGCCTTCCCACAGATACGCAGTATTTT. Protein sequence: CASSPRTGGLPTDTQYF. The genes are TRBV6-6 and TRBJ2-3; 11 bases align to TRBD1. V lost 5 bases to trimming and J lost 2 bases; unmatched junction nucleotides: 9. CDR3 length equals 17 residues. Germline assignment: CDR1 MNHNY and CDR2 SVGAGI (reference sequence).

V is TRBV5-1 and J is TRBJ1-2; unclear D gene. Germline V gives CDR1 SGHRS, CDR2 YFSETQ. This CDR3 has 12 amino acids. The ends were cut back, 4 bases at V and 7 bases at J, with 11 bases in the middle. The CDR3 DNA is TGCGCCAGCAGCGCGGATTTAGGTGGCTACACCTTC. Protein sequence: CASSADLGGYTF.

The chain carries TRBV7-3 and TRBJ2-2, with unresolved D. The CDR3 is 14 residues long. Trimming removed 6 bases at V and 4 bases at J, with 12 bases between. Germline CDR1 SGHTA, CDR2 FQGTGA. CDR3 amino acids: CASRPQEITGELFF. The CDR3 region has the DNA TGTGCCAGCAGGCCCCAGGAAATCACCGGGGAGCTGTTTTTT.

The chain is built from TRBV11-3 and TRBJ2-2; 7 nucleotides match TRBD2. V shed 5 bases and J 2 bases; nucleotides not matched to a gene: 8. This CDR3 is 16 amino acids long. Looked up from germline, CDR1 is SGHNT and CDR2 is YENEEA. The CDR3 nucleotides read TGTGCCAGCAGCCCCTGGGCTAGCGGAAACACCGGGGAGCTGTTTTTT. As protein: CASSPWASGNTGELFF.

The chain links TRBV5-1 to TRBJ2-5; 8 bases match TRBD2. Germline lookup yields CDR1 SGHRS and CDR2 YFSETQ. CDR3 length equals 13 residues. The V segment lost 6 bases and the J segment 2 bases; nucleotides outside the gene matches: 3. DNA for the CDR3: TGCGCCAGCACTGGCGGGGGGCAAGAGACCCAGTACTTC. This encodes CASTGGGQETQYF.

This chain joins TRBV28 and TRBJ1-1; weak D call: TRBD1 (6 bases). Germline CDR1 MDHEN, CDR2 SYDVKM. The V and J ends lost 6 bases and 4 bases respectively, with 15 bases between them. The CDR3 runs 14 residues. CDR3 residues: CASSLTGRGTEAFF. CDR3 in DNA: TGTGCCAGCAGCTTGACAGGTCGGGGCACTGAAGCTTTCTTT.

The rearrangement joins TRBV28 to TRBJ1-4; D not certain. The CDR3 has 13 residues. Germline assignment: CDR1 MDHEN and CDR2 SYDVKM. V was trimmed by 1 base and J by 7 bases, leaving 7 bases between them. The CDR3 DNA reads as TGTGCCAGCAGTTTATCTGGGCCTGAAAAACTGTTTTTT. Encoded protein: CASSLSGPEKLFF.

The chain employs TRBV6-5 and TRBJ2-1, with a tentative D call TRBD1 (6 bases). The germline V gene encodes CDR1 MNHEY and CDR2 SVGAGI. The germline V and J ends were trimmed by 5 bases and 11 bases, with 13 bases remaining between them. The CDR3 has 12 residues. This CDR3 reads CASSKTWDKQFF. The CDR3 DNA sequence: TGTGCCAGCAGTAAAACCTGGGACAAGCAGTTCTTC.